The T cell receptor beta chain described here comes from a study of cytomegalovirus exposure and HLA in healthy donors. Study-level information: HLA-typed donors were the source of about 85 million unique TCRs, which an early data release held. Study results and caveats: Overall, around 160 TCR beta chains were annotated as cytomegalovirus-associated.

Per germline, CDR1 SGHRS and CDR2 YFSETQ. This CDR3 contains 15 residues. Primers for the PCR totalled 60 Vbeta and 13 Jbeta. The assay was immunoSEQ multiplex PCR, and TCRdb's table has in-frame clones only and misses some. The table lists 170,000 or so clones, roughly 80% of them singletons. Remarks on this clone: The antigen is unknown. Relative to the germline gene, one junction end is altered; a read error may explain this.

The sample consisted of PBMCs. This sequence was found in a woman aged 45-60 years in good health and CMV-seropositive. The chain links TRBV5-1 to TRBJ1-5, with 8 bases aligning to TRBD1. The CDR3 bases are TGCGCCACCAGCTCAGGACAGGGTGTAGTTCAGCCCCAGCATTTT. Translation gives CATSSGQGVVQPQHF.